This T cell receptor (beta chain) emerged from a study of cytomegalovirus exposure and HLA in healthy donors. Turning to the study itself: Both the roughly 120 validation repertoires and the roughly 620 first-cohort repertoires used the same platform, as reported by a later analysis.

An approximately 130-subject validation cohort, separate from the 666-subject first cohort, supplied the donors. Regarding the study as a whole: Most TCR sequences were uncommon, yet certain public TCRs appeared in many donors.

As to this clone: Its antigen is unidentified.

Germline CDR1 reads KGHSH; CDR2 reads LQKENI. V lost 4 bases and J lost 6; bases outside the gene matches: 11. The CDR3 consists of 16 residues. Sequencing was performed with immunoSEQ multiplex PCR; in TCRdb, only in-frame clones are kept and a portion is missing. The sample includes under 300,000 clones, almost 90% of them seen just once. The rearrangement links TRBV18 to TRBJ2-2; 7 nucleotides align to TRBD1. Specimen: PBMCs. The TCR was taken from a woman under 30 in good health and CMV-seronegative. The CDR3 nucleotides are TGTGCCAGCTCACGACAACAGGGGATCGAGTCCGGGGAGCTGTTTTTT. As protein: CASSRQQGIESGELFF.